Each of the 17 T cell receptor beta chains below was sequenced from the same sample in a study of blood T cell repertoires in COVID-19. Using immunoSEQ multiplex PCR, the repertoire was profiled, and TCRdb retains in-frame clones only, with some absent. The sample includes about 210,000 clones, 83% of them seen just once. The sample consisted of peripheral blood. These TCRs come from a woman aged 40 to 55 with active or convalescent COVID-19.

This chain connects TRBV5-6 to TRBJ2-3; TRBD2 agrees at 9 bases. Trimming at V came to 3 bases and at J to 3 bases, leaving 8 bases not matched to a gene. CDR1 is SGHDT and CDR2 is YYEEEE in the germline V gene. The CDR3 is 16 amino acids. CDR3 amino acids: CASSSGGAGGTDTQYF. The CDR3 DNA reads as TGTGCCAGCAGCTCGGGGGGAGCGGGAGGAACAGATACGCAGTATTTT.

The J gene is TRBJ1-5, the V gene TRBV2; a possible D gene is TRBD1 (5 bases). Germline V CDR1 and CDR2: SNHLY, FYNNEI. V was pared by 4 bases and J by 1 base, with 26 bases between. The CDR3 contains 20 residues. CDR3 region: CASSVPRVSAGTTSNQPQHF. The CDR3 DNA sequence: TGTGCCAGCAGTGTCCCTCGAGTTAGCGCAGGGACTACGAGCAATCAGCCCCAGCATTTT. Supplemented by reference TRBV2 and TRBJ1-5, the full variable domain reads EPEVTQTPSHQVTQMGQEVILRCVPISNHLYFYWYRQILGQKVEFLVSFYNNEISEKSEIFDDQFSVERPDGSNFTLKIRSTKLEDSAMYFCASSVPRVSAGTTSNQPQHFGDGTRLSIL.

This sequence joins TRBV19 and TRBJ1-6; 7 bases line up with TRBD1. Trimming removed 11 bases from V and 12 bases from J; junction bases left unmatched: 25. CDR1 is LNHDA, CDR2 SQIVND, per germline (reference sequence). This CDR3 is built from 17 residues. The CDR3 loop is CAAKRGVMTGIMGPLHF. CDR3 nucleotides: TGTGCCGCTAAACGTGGGGTAATGACAGGGATTATGGGACCCCTCCACTTT. Full variable domain (remainder filled in from reference TRBV19 and TRBJ1-6): DGGITQSPKYLFRKEGQNVTLSCEQNLNHDAMYWYRQDPGQGLRLIYYSQIVNDFQKGDIAEGYSVSREKKESFPLTVTSAQKNPTAFYLCAAKRGVMTGIMGPLHFGNGTRLTVT.

The chain uses TRBV12-5 and TRBJ2-1; no clear D. Germline CDR1 LGHNT, CDR2 FRNRAP. This CDR3 comprises 13 residues. Trimming stripped 5 bases from V and 5 bases from J, with 10 bases between. This chain's CDR3 is CASGPDWHNEQFF. CDR3 sequence (DNA): TGTGCTAGTGGTCCTGACTGGCACAATGAGCAGTTCTTC.

The rearrangement links TRBV7-3 to TRBJ2-3; 7 positions match TRBD1. With V trimmed by 1 base and J by 0 bases, 1 base remained unmatched. The CDR3 sequence is 15 residues long. The germline V gene has CDR1 SGHTA and CDR2 FQGTGA. This CDR3 is CASSLMGQSTDTQYF. CDR3 in DNA: TGTGCCAGCAGCTTAATGGGACAGAGCACAGATACGCAGTATTTT.

The rearrangement links TRBV6-5 to TRBJ1-2; 10 bases match TRBD1. The length of the CDR3 is 14 residues. V dropped 2 bases and J dropped 6; count of bases not matched to a gene: 3. Germline V gives CDR1 MNHEY, CDR2 SVGAGI. CDR3 nucleotides: TGTGCCAGCAGTTACGGGACAGGGGCACATGGCTACACCTTC. Translating it yields CASSYGTGAHGYTF.

This sequence joins TRBV7-9 and TRBJ1-2; 10 bases fit TRBD1. The CDR3 is 14 amino acids. V gave up 5 bases and J gave up 5 bases; unmatched junction bases: 5. Germline assignment: CDR1 SEHNR and CDR2 FQNEAQ (reference sequence). The CDR3, as DNA: TGTGCCAGCAGCCGGGACAGGGGCGAGTATGGCTACACCTTC. Its protein is CASSRDRGEYGYTF.

This sequence joins TRBV28 and TRBJ1-2; D gene unclear. CDR1 is MDHEN and CDR2 is SYDVKM in the germline V gene. This CDR3 is built from 13 residues. Trimming removed 5 bases at V and 5 bases at J, with 12 bases between. CDR3 DNA: TGTGCCAGCAGTCGGGAGTGGACGTATGGCTACACCTTC. Residues: CASSREWTYGYTF.

The chain is built from TRBV11-2 and TRBJ2-2; tentatively, D is TRBD1 (6 bases). The CDR3 length is 14 residues. Germline V gene lookup returns CDR1 SGHAT and CDR2 FQNNGV. Trimming shortened V by 3 bases and J by 3 bases, and 8 bases separated the two germline ends. CDR3 sequence (DNA): TGTGCCAGCAGCTTCTCAGGGGACACCGGGGAGCTGTTTTTT. Protein sequence: CASSFSGDTGELFF.

This clone was observed a single time. The chain links TRBV5-1 to TRBJ1-1, with 9 positions matching TRBD1. The trim removed 4 bases at V and 4 bases at J, leaving 11 bases unmatched. Germline V lookup: CDR1 SGHRS, CDR2 YFSETQ. This CDR3 region has 16 residues. CDR3 amino acids: CASSPGTGLMGTEAFF. The DNA for the CDR3 is TGCGCCAGCAGCCCCGGGACAGGGTTGATGGGCACTGAAGCTTTCTTT.

This chain connects TRBV28 to TRBJ2-5; the match to TRBD1 covers 8 bases. This CDR3 has 15 residues. The ends lost 5 bases at V and 4 bases at J; junction bases unmatched: 9. Germline assignment: CDR1 MDHEN and CDR2 SYDVKM. This CDR3 reads CASSMDRVGGETQYF. CDR3 DNA sequence: TGTGCCAGCAGTATGGACAGGGTTGGGGGAGAGACCCAGTACTTC.

The genes are TRBV25-1 and TRBJ1-2; the match to TRBD1 covers 7 bases. Unmatched junction bases numbered 0, after V lost 3 bases and J lost 2 bases. The CDR3 has 13 residues. Germline assignment: CDR1 MGHDK and CDR2 SYGVNS. The CDR3 bases are TGTGCCAGCAGTGAGGGACAGAACTATGGCTACACCTTC. Translating it yields CASSEGQNYGYTF.

The chain uses TRBV4-3 and TRBJ2-3, with 8 bases identical to TRBD2. The CDR3 length is 17 residues. CDR1 and CDR2 (germline): LGHNA, YSLEER. The J segment lost 0 bases and the V segment lost 6 bases, leaving 11 bases of the junction unmatched. The CDR3, as DNA: TGCGCCAGCAGTGCTGTAGCGGGGATTACTAGCACAGATACGCAGTATTTT. This encodes CASSAVAGITSTDTQYF.

V gene TRBV5-1 combines with J gene TRBJ2-7; TRBD2 matches 8 bases. Germline CDR1 reads SGHRS; CDR2 reads YFSETQ. This CDR3 contains 17 residues. Trimming cost V 6 bases and J 0 bases; bases outside gene matches: 14. CDR3 region: CASNTGGMQASSYEQYF. CDR3 coding DNA: TGCGCCAGCAATACGGGGGGGATGCAGGCCTCCTCCTACGAGCAGTACTTC.

The chain couples TRBV24-1 to TRBJ2-5, with a tentative D call TRBD1 (6 bases). The V end was cut by 1 base, the J end by 2 bases, with 13 bases between. Germline CDR1 is KGHDR and CDR2 is SFDVKD. The CDR3 spans 16 residues. The chain's CDR3 is CATSDLGRGQQETQYF. CDR3 DNA sequence: TGTGCCACCAGTGATTTAGGCAGGGGACAACAAGAGACCCAGTACTTC.

The CDR3 DNA reads as TGTGCCATCAGCCCCCGACAGGGCCTTGAAGCTTTCTTT. It translates to CAISPRQGLEAFF. V and J are TRBV10-3 and TRBJ1-1; TRBD1 agrees at 7 bases. V gave up 6 bases and J gave up 7 bases; unmatched junction bases: 8. The CDR3 sequence is 13 residues long. CDR1 is ENHRY and CDR2 is SYGVKD in the germline V gene.

In this sample, this clone turned up a few times. The genes are TRBV6-5 and TRBJ1-5, with no clear D. V was pared by 0 bases and J by 4 bases, with 4 bases between. Germline CDR1 and CDR2: MNHEY and SVGAGI. This CDR3 contains 13 residues. The CDR3 region is CASSYSENQPQHF. For the CDR3, the DNA is TGTGCCAGCAGTTACTCGGAGAATCAGCCCCAGCATTTT.